Each of the 6 T cell receptor beta chains below was sequenced from the same sample in a study of T cell repertoires in cytomegalovirus infection. Via MiXCR, TCRdb re-called the reads, giving one row per CDR3 protein. The data contain 200,000 to 300,000 distinct CDR3 sequences, 9% to 15% of them singletons. Sequencing used PBMCs. The receptor source for this set is a human donor in good health (CMV status not recorded). Some clones in this sample may be carry-over from other donors' samples.

Many counts were recorded for this clonotype. This chain joins TRBV7-2 and TRBJ2-7, with 10 bases lining up with TRBD2. CDR3 length equals 15 residues. CDR1 and CDR2 (germline): SGHTA, FQGNSA. V lost 3 bases to trimming and J lost 7 bases; unmatched junction nucleotides: 9. The CDR3 bases are TGTGCCAGCAGCTTCCTACTAGCGGGATCGGAAGAGCAGTACTTC. Translation gives CASSFLLAGSEEQYF.

A few counts support this clonotype. The V gene is TRBV19, the J gene TRBJ1-2; D might be TRBD1 (6 bases). V lost 3 bases, J lost 4 bases, and 12 bases lay in between. Germline loops: CDR1 LNHDA, CDR2 SQIVND (reference sequence). The CDR3 is 14 residues long. The CDR3, as DNA: TGTGCCAGTAGTATGGCCCAGGGGATCTATGGCTACACCTTC. Residues: CASSMAQGIYGYTF.

The table lists this clonotype with many counts. V gene TRBV5-4 combines with J gene TRBJ2-5; possible D gene TRBD1, 6 bases. The CDR3 loop spans 13 amino acids. V lost 4 bases to trimming and J lost 3 bases, with 10 bases between them. Germline V gene data show CDR1 as SGHNT and CDR2 as YYREEE (reference sequence). The DNA of the CDR3 is TGTGCCAGCAGCCACAACAGGGAAGAGACCCAGTACTTC. Encoded protein: CASSHNREETQYF.

This clonotype was seen repeatedly, ten times or more. V is TRBV7-6 and J is TRBJ2-5, with D hard to call. The CDR3 totals 14 residues. Looked up from germline, CDR1 is SGHVS and CDR2 is FNYEAQ. With 5 bases removed from V and 4 bases from J, the gap between germline ends came to 14 bases. CDR3 region: CASSPDGTLETQYF. DNA of the CDR3: TGTGCCAGCAGCCCAGATGGCACACTAGAGACCCAGTACTTC.

This chain uses TRBV5-1 with TRBJ1-6, with 7 positions matching TRBD1. The CDR3 runs 15 residues. The J segment lost 8 bases and the V segment lost 3 bases, leaving 8 bases of the junction unmatched. CDR1 and CDR2 (germline): SGHRS, YFSETQ. The CDR3 DNA sequence: TGCGCCAGCAGCTCGGAAGGGGACAGCGATTCACCCCTCCACTTT. As protein: CASSSEGDSDSPLHF.

Many counts were recorded for this clonotype. The CDR3 protein is CASSQGQGRETQYF. For the CDR3, the DNA is TGTGCCAGCAGTCAGGGGCAGGGGAGGGAGACCCAGTACTTC. V usage is TRBV27 and J usage is TRBJ2-5; D is perhaps TRBD1 or TRBD2 (6 bases each). CDR1 and CDR2 (germline): MNHEY, SMNVEV (reference sequence). The CDR3 contains 14 residues. Trimming pared 5 bases from V and 5 bases from J, leaving 15 bases between.